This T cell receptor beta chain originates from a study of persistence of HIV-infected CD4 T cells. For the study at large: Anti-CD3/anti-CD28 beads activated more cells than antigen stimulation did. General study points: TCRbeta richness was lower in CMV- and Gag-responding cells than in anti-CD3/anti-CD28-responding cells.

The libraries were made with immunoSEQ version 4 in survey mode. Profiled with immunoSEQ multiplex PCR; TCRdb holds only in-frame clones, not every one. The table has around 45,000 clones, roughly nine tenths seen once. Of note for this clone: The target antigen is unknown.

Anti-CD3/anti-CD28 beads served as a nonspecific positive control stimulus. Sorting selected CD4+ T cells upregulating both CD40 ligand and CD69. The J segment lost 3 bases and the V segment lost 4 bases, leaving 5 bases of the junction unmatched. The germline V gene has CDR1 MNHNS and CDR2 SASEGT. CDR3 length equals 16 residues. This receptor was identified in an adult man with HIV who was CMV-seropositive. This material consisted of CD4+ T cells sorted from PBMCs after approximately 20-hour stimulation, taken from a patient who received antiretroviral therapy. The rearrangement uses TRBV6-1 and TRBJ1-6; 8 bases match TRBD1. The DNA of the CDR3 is TGTGCCAGCAGTGGACCGGGGACAGGCTATAATTCACCCCTCCACTTT. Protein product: CASSGPGTGYNSPLHF.